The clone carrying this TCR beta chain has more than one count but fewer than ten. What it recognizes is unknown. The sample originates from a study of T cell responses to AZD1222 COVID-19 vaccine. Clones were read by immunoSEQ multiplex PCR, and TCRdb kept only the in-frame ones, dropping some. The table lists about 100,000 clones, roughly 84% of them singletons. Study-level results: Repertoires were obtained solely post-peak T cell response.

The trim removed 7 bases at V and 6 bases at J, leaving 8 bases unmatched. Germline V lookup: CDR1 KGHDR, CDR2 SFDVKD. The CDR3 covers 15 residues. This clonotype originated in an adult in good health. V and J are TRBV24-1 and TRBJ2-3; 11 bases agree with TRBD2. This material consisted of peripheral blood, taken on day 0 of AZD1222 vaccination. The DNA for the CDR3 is TGTGCCACCAGGGATAGCGGGAGGGCCATGGATACGCAGTATTTT. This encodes CATRDSGRAMDTQYF.